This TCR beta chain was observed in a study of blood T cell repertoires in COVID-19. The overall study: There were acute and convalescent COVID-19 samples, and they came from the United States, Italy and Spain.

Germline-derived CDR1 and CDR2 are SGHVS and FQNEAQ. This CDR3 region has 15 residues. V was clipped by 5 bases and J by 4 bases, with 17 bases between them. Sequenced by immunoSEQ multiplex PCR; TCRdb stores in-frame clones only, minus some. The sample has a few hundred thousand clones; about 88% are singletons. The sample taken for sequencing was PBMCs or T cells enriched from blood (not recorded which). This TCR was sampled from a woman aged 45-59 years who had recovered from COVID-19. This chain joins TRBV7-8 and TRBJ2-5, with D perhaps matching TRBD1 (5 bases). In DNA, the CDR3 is TGTGCCAGCAGCCCCTTTATTCAGGGTGGAGAGACCCAGTACTTC. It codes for CASSPFIQGGETQYF.